These T cell receptor beta chains were read from a single sample in a study of persistence of HIV-infected CD4 T cells. Data came from immunoSEQ multiplex PCR; TCRdb stores just in-frame clones and leaves some out. The sample contains 35,000 to 45,000 clones, about 88% of which appear only once. No cognate antigen is known for these TCRs. Sequences were derived from CD4+ T cells sorted from PBMCs after approximately 19-hour stimulation, sampled from a patient who received antiretroviral therapy. The receptors were gathered from an adult woman with HIV who was CMV-seropositive. The CDR3 runs from the conserved cysteine through the conserved F or W.

j_call | v_call | cdr3_aa
TRBJ1-4 | TRBV5-4 | CASSYRAQGNEKLFF
TRBJ1-2 | TRBV10-1 | CASSPGRSNYGYTF
TRBJ2-1 | TRBV11-3 | CASSLASGRYNEQFF
TRBJ2-3 | TRBV5-1 | CASSLYETPSTDTQYF
TRBJ1-6 | TRBV19 | CASTRVLLNSPLHF
TRBJ1-1 | TRBV4-1 | CASSPRENTEAFF
TRBJ2-3 | TRBV5-3 | CARSLTGSRSTDTQYF
TRBJ2-5 | TRBV10-2 | CASSPTGGRETQYF
TRBJ1-1 | TRBV27 | CASRTQGAGTEAFF
TRBJ1-1 | TRBV3-1/TRBV3-2 | CASSLTEHLEAFF
TRBJ1-5 | TRBV9 | CASILKTGGNQPQHF
TRBJ2-1 | TRBV19 | CASRTGVGNEQFF
TRBJ1-1 | TRBV6-5 | CASRVLGSGTEAFF
TRBJ2-5 | TRBV5-1 | CASSLGLAGGETQYF
TRBJ2-5 | TRBV24-1 | CATSDPDRYQETQYF
TRBJ1-4 | TRBV30 | CAWSSGVHEKLFF
TRBJ2-6 | TRBV7-3 | CASSLALPGANVLTF
TRBJ1-1 | TRBV2 | CASSRDREGGVEAFF
TRBJ1-3 | TRBV19 | CASSIRGGNTIYF
TRBJ1-2 | TRBV18 | CASSPPGVNGYTF
TRBJ1-6 | TRBV6-5 | CASMMGQRYNSPLHF
TRBJ1-1 | TRBV29-1 | CSVGLGGHTEAFF
TRBJ1-1 | TRBV18 | CASSRDRGPNTEAFF
TRBJ2-2 | TRBV19 | CASNGRPAKGTGELFF
TRBJ1-5 | TRBV6-1 | CASSEAIGGYDQPQHF
TRBJ1-2 | TRBV12-3/TRBV12-4 | CASSSSTDYGYTF
TRBJ2-7 | TRBV5-8 | CASSLEPRSHEQYF
TRBJ1-6 | TRBV19 | CASSMGTGSYSPLHF
TRBJ1-4 | TRBV5-1 | CASSFMGGEKLFF